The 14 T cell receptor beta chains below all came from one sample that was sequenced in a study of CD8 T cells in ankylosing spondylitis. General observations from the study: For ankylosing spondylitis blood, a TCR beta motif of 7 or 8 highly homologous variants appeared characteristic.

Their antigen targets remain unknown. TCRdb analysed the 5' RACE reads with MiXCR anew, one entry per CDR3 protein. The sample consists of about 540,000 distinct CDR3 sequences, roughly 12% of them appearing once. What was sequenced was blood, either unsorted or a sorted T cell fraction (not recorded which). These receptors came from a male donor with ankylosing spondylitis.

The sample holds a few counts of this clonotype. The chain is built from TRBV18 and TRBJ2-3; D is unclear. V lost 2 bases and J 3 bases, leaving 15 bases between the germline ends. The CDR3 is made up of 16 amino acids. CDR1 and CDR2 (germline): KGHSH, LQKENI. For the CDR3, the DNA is TGTGCCAGCTCACCAGTTGGCAGATATTCGACAGATACGCAGTATTTT. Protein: CASSPVGRYSTDTQYF.

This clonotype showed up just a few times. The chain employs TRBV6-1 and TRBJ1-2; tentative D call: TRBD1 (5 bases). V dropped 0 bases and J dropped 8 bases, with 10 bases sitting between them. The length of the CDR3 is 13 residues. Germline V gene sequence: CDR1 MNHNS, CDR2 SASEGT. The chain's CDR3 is CASSEAQGRGYTF. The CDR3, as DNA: TGTGCCAGCAGTGAAGCCCAGGGACGCGGCTACACCTTC.

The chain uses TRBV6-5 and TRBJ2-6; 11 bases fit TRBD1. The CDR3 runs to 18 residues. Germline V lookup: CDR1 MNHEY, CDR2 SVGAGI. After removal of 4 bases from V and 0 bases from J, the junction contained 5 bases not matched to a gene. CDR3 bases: TGTGCCAGCAGTTGGGACAGGGGGGGGAGCTCTGGGGCCAACGTCCTGACTTTC. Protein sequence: CASSWDRGGSSGANVLTF.

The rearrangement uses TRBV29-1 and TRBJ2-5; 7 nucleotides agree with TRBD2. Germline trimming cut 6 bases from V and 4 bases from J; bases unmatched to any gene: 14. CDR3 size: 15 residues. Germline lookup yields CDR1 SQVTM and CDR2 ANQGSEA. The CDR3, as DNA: TGCAGCGTGGGGAGGGGTGGGCGTAGTGGAGAGACCCAGTACTTC. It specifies CSVGRGGRSGETQYF.

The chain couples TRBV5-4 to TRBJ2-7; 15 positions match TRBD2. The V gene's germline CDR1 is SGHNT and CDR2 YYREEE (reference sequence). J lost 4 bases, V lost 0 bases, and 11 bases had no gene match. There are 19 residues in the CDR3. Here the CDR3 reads CASSLGVTRTSGRGYEQYF. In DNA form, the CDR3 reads TGTGCCAGCAGCTTGGGAGTGACCCGGACTAGCGGGAGGGGATACGAGCAGTACTTC.

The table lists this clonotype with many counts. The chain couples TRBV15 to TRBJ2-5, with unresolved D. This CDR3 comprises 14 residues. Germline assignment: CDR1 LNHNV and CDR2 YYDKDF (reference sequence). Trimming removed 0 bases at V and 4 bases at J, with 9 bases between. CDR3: CATSRDPTPETQYF. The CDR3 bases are TGTGCCACCAGCAGAGATCCCACCCCAGAGACCCAGTACTTC. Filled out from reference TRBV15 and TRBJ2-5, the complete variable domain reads DAMVIQNPRYQVTQFGKPVTLSCSQTLNHNVMYWYQQKSSQAPKLLFHYYDKDFNNEADTPDNFQSRRPNTSFCFLDIRSPGLGDTAMYLCATSRDPTPETQYFGPGTRLLVL.

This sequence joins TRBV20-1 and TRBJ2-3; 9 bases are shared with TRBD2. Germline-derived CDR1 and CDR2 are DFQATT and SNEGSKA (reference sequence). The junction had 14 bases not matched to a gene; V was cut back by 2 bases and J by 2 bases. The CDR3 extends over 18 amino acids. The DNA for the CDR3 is TGCAGTGCTAGAATCTTCCGGGGCGGGAGGGAGGCCACAGATACGCAGTATTTT. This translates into CSARIFRGGREATDTQYF.

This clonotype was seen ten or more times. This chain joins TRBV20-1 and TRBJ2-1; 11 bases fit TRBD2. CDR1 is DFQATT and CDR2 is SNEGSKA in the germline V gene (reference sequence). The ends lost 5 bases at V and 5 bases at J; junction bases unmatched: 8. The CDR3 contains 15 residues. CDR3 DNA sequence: TGCAGTGCTCCCCCCCTAGCGGGAGGTGACAATGAGCAGTTCTTC. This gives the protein CSAPPLAGGDNEQFF.

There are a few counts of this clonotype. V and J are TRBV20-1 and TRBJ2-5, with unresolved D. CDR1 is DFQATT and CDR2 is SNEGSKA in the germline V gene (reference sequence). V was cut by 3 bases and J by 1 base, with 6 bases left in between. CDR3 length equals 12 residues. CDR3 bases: TGCAGTGCTAGTTTGGTCCAAGAGACCCAGTACTTC. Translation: CSASLVQETQYF.

The CDR3 reads CASSTPDSRANTGELFF. For the CDR3, the DNA is TGTGCCAGCAGTACCCCGGACAGCAGAGCTAACACCGGGGAGCTGTTTTTT. The genes are TRBV6-1 and TRBJ2-2; TRBD1 is a possible D gene (6 bases). Germline V gene sequence: CDR1 MNHNS, CDR2 SASEGT. The CDR3 runs 17 residues. Deletions cut 5 bases from V and 2 bases from J, with 18 bases between.

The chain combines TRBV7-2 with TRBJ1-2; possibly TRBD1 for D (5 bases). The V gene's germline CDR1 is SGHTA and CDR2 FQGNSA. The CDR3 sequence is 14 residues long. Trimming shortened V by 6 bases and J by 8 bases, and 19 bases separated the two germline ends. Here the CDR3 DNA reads TGTGCCAGCAGTCCTACTCTTGGGACGGGCGGCTACACCTTC. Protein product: CASSPTLGTGGYTF.

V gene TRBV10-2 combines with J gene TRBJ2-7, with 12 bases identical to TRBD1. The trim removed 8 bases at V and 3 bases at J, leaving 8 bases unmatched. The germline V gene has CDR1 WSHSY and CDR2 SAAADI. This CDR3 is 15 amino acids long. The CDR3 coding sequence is TGCGCCAGCCCGGGACAGGGGGCACTCTACTACGAGCAGTACGTC. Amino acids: CASPGQGALYYEQYV.

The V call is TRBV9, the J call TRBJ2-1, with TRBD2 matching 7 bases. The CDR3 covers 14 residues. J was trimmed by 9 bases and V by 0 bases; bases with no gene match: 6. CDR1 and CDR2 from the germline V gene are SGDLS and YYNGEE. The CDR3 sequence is CASSVGTSIFEQFF. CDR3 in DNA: TGTGCCAGCAGCGTAGGGACTAGTATCTTTGAGCAGTTCTTC.

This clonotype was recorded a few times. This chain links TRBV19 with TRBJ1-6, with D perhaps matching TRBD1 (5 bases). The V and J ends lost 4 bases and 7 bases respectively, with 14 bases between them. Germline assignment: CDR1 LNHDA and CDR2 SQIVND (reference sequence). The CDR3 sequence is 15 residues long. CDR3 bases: TGTGCCAGTAGTAGCAGGGTTTTCGGGAATTCACCCCTCCACTTT. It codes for CASSSRVFGNSPLHF. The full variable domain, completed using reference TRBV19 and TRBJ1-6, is DGGITQSPKYLFRKEGQNVTLSCEQNLNHDAMYWYRQDPGQGLRLIYYSQIVNDFQKGDIAEGYSVSREKKESFPLTVTSAQKNPTAFYLCASSSRVFGNSPLHFGNGTRLTVT.